The source of this T cell receptor beta chain is a study of CD8 T cells in Susac syndrome. General study findings and limits: That the number of individuals in its TCR sequencing and HLA analysis was relatively small was acknowledged by the study.

With regard to this clonotype: Its antigen is unidentified.

Random-hexamer reverse transcription was applied to about 0.45 to 1 ug RNA. A single record per CDR3 protein comes from TCRdb applying MiXCR to the immunoSEQ multiplex PCR reads. This sample has some 300,000 distinct CDR3 sequences, with approximately 91% found just once. Specimen: CD8+ T cells from PBMCs. The TCR originated in a human donor with multiple sclerosis.

CDR3: CASSFRLDGNTGELFF. In DNA, the CDR3 is TGTGCCAGCAGTTTTAGGCTAGATGGGAACACCGGGGAGCTGTTTTTT. The chain carries TRBV28 and TRBJ2-2; no reliable D call. Germline values: CDR1 MDHEN, CDR2 SYDVKM. This CDR3 is 16 amino acids long. V was shortened by 3 bases and J by 1 base, with 12 bases between the two germline ends.